A single sample gave rise to the 25 T cell receptor beta chains below, sequenced in a study of cytomegalovirus exposure and HLA in healthy donors. Amplification used 60 Vbeta primers and 13 Jbeta primers. The assay was immunoSEQ multiplex PCR, and TCRdb's table has in-frame clones only and misses some. The table records about 160,000 clones, around four fifths of them present only once. The specimen was PBMCs. These receptors all come from a woman aged 50 to 60 in good health and CMV-seronegative.

The chain recombines TRBV9 with TRBJ1-2; 7 bases are a match to TRBD1. The germline CDR1 and CDR2 sequences are SGDLS and YYNGEE. Trimming at V came to 0 bases and at J to 4 bases, leaving 6 bases not matched to a gene. The length of the CDR3 is 15 residues. CDR3 residues: CASSVDLGQTYGYTF. In DNA form, the CDR3 reads TGTGCCAGCAGCGTAGATTTGGGACAGACCTATGGCTACACCTTC.

The V gene is TRBV7-2, the J gene TRBJ2-5; possibly TRBD2 for D (5 bases). V dropped 2 bases and J dropped 5 bases, with 9 bases sitting between them. The CDR3 totals 13 residues. From germline, CDR1 is SGHTA and CDR2 FQGNSA. The CDR3 is CASSLSRVETQYF. Here the CDR3 DNA reads TGTGCCAGCAGCTTATCGCGGGTGGAGACCCAGTACTTC. Based on the CDR3 plus reference TRBV7-2 and TRBJ2-5, the full variable domain is GAGVSQSPSNKVTEKGKDVELRCDPISGHTALYWYRQSLGQGLEFLIYFQGNSAPDKSGLPSDRFSAERTGGSVSTLTIQRTQQEDSAVYLCASSLSRVETQYFGPGTRLLVL.

This clone showed up just a few times. The chain has TRBV5-1 and TRBJ2-2; D perhaps matches TRBD2 (7 bases). CDR1 is SGHRS and CDR2 is YFSETQ in the germline V gene. The CDR3 length is 15 residues. V gave up 6 bases and J gave up 5 bases, with 17 bases separating them. The CDR3 DNA follows: TGCGCCAGCACAAATAGGGGGGGCGATACCGGGGAGCTGTTTTTT. It encodes CASTNRGGDTGELFF.

CDR3 loop: CASSRVRLPNEKLFF. The CDR3 coding sequence is TGTGCCAGCAGCCGGGTGAGGCTGCCGAATGAAAAACTGTTTTTT. J is TRBJ1-4 and V is TRBV27; D is unclear. V was cut by 6 bases and J by 5 bases, with 16 bases left in between. CDR3 size: 15 residues. Looked up from germline, CDR1 is MNHEY and CDR2 is SMNVEV (reference sequence).

The chain uses TRBV6-5 and TRBJ2-7, with D possibly being TRBD2 (5 bases). The CDR3 loop spans 14 amino acids. With 2 bases removed from V and 6 bases from J, the gap between germline ends came to 14 bases. Germline V CDR1 and CDR2: MNHEY, SVGAGI. In DNA, the CDR3 is TGTGCCAGCAGTTACCCGGGCCCTAGCTCCGAGCAGTACTTC. Translating gives CASSYPGPSSEQYF.

The chain employs TRBV27 and TRBJ2-2; 13 positions agree with TRBD2. CDR1 is MNHEY and CDR2 is SMNVEV in the germline V gene (reference sequence). The CDR3 loop spans 18 amino acids. With 1 base clipped from V and 2 bases from J, the junction kept 4 bases outside the gene matches. The CDR3 coding sequence is TGTGCCAGCAGTTTATTCGGACTAGCGGGGGCCAACACCGGGGAGCTGTTTTTT. It is translated as CASSLFGLAGANTGELFF.

This clone was seen only once. The chain is built from TRBV28 and TRBJ1-2; D possibly corresponds to TRBD1 (6 bases). CDR1 is MDHEN, CDR2 SYDVKM, per germline. The CDR3 spans 16 residues. V was shortened by 10 bases and J by 7 bases, with 28 bases between the two germline ends. In DNA, the CDR3 is TGTGCCACTCTACGAACTACGGGGGCGGGGGTAGGTGGCTACACCTTC. It is translated as CATLRTTGAGVGGYTF.

V usage is TRBV18 and J usage is TRBJ2-5; D might be TRBD2 (5 bases). V gave up 6 bases and J gave up 1 base, with 21 bases separating them. The CDR3 is 17 amino acids. Germline CDR1 is KGHSH and CDR2 is LQKENI. CDR3 nucleotide sequence: TGTGCCAGCTCCCGGACTTCTTATCTGAGACTCCAAGAGACCCAGTACTTC. This codes for CASSRTSYLRLQETQYF.

The chain joins TRBV18 to TRBJ1-1; D may be TRBD1 (5 bases). The CDR3 spans 13 residues. V lost 3 bases and J 4 bases, leaving 9 bases between the germline ends. Germline lookup yields CDR1 KGHSH and CDR2 LQKENI. CDR3 bases: TGTGCCAGCTCACCTTCAGGGTTCACTGAAGCTTTCTTT. This translates into CASSPSGFTEAFF.

The chain is built from TRBV2 and TRBJ2-7, with D unresolved. Germline assignment: CDR1 SNHLY and CDR2 FYNNEI. V was shortened by 2 bases and J by 6 bases, with 11 bases between the two germline ends. The CDR3 contains 13 residues. The CDR3 protein is CASSEWASPEQYF. The CDR3 DNA reads as TGTGCCAGCAGTGAATGGGCCTCCCCCGAGCAGTACTTC.

V is TRBV5-8 and J is TRBJ1-5, with D unresolved. The CDR3 totals 14 residues. With 7 bases removed from V and 0 bases from J, the gap between germline ends came to 11 bases. Germline V gene lookup returns CDR1 SGHTS and CDR2 YDEGEE. The CDR3, as DNA: TGTGCCAGCCGGAGGGCTTATAGCAATCAGCCCCAGCATTTT. It is translated as CASRRAYSNQPQHF.

DNA for the CDR3: TGTGCCAGCGGGCGCTCCGGGACAGCAAATCAGCCCCAGCATTTT. Encoded protein: CASGRSGTANQPQHF. J is TRBJ1-5 and V is TRBV2; 7 bases agree with TRBD1. CDR1 SNHLY and CDR2 FYNNEI come from the germline V gene. The ends lost 8 bases at V and 4 bases at J; junction bases unmatched: 11. CDR3 size: 15 residues. The full variable domain, its missing parts supplied by reference TRBV2 and TRBJ1-5, is EPEVTQTPSHQVTQMGQEVILRCVPISNHLYFYWYRQILGQKVEFLVSFYNNEISEKSEIFDDQFSVERPDGSNFTLKIRSTKLEDSAMYFCASGRSGTANQPQHFGDGTRLSIL.

This chain joins TRBV30 and TRBJ1-6; D not certain. The length of the CDR3 is 11 residues. The V end lost 4 bases, the J end lost 15 bases, and 13 bases lay between the germline ends. Germline V gene sequence: CDR1 GTSNPN, CDR2 SVGIG (reference sequence). Written as DNA, the CDR3 is TGTGCCTGGACGACGTTTGAGGACCTCCACTTT. It encodes CAWTTFEDLHF.

The chain carries TRBV9 and TRBJ2-5; D is possibly TRBD2 (5 bases). V was cut by 0 bases and J by 3 bases, with 6 bases left in between. Germline V gene data show CDR1 as SGDLS and CDR2 as YYNGEE. The CDR3 runs 13 residues. CDR3 DNA: TGTGCCAGCAGCGTAGAGGGAGAAGAGACCCAGTACTTC. Its protein product is CASSVEGEETQYF.

The rearrangement links TRBV19 to TRBJ2-2, with D tentatively TRBD1 (6 bases). This CDR3 contains 17 residues. The V gene's germline CDR1 is LNHDA and CDR2 SQIVND (reference sequence). Between the trimmed V and J ends, which lost 3 bases and 6 bases, there was a span of 20 bases. CDR3 coding DNA: TGTGCCAGTAGTATCCCCCTTACAGGGTCTAAGTCCGGGGAGCTGTTTTTT. Amino acid sequence: CASSIPLTGSKSGELFF.

This chain links TRBV19 with TRBJ2-1, with 7 bases aligning to TRBD2. The CDR3 spans 15 residues. V lost 1 base to trimming and J lost 6 bases; unmatched junction nucleotides: 6. Per germline, CDR1 LNHDA and CDR2 SQIVND (reference sequence). In nucleotides, the CDR3 is TGTGCCAGTAGTATAGGTGGCGGGAGTCTCAATGAGCAGTTCTTC. The encoded protein is CASSIGGGSLNEQFF.

The chain carries TRBV4-3 and TRBJ2-6; a possible D gene is TRBD2 (6 bases). The CDR3 is 16 residues long. Trimming took 2 bases from V and 3 from J, leaving 11 bases between them. Germline assignment: CDR1 LGHNA and CDR2 YSLEER. CDR3 sequence reads: CASSQIGGYGANVLTF. The CDR3 DNA follows: TGCGCCAGCAGCCAAATTGGGGGGTATGGGGCCAACGTCCTGACTTTC.

This sequence joins TRBV9 and TRBJ2-5; TRBD2 matches at 10 bases. The CDR3 contains 21 residues. V gave up 4 bases and J gave up 2 bases; unmatched junction bases: 23. The germline CDR1 and CDR2 sequences are SGDLS and YYNGEE. In nucleotides, the CDR3 is TGTGCCAGCAGCACCCTACCCACTCGAACCACTAGCGGGGAAAATCAAGAGACCCAGTACTTC. This sequence encodes CASSTLPTRTTSGENQETQYF.

The gene calls are TRBV28 and TRBJ2-1, with D tentatively TRBD2 (6 bases). This CDR3 spans 15 amino acids. The V gene's germline CDR1 is MDHEN and CDR2 SYDVKM. The ends were cut back, 2 bases at V and 11 bases at J, with 19 bases in the middle. This CDR3 is CASSLLVSEGLQQFF. The CDR3 DNA reads TGTGCCAGCAGTTTACTGGTTTCGGAGGGGCTACAGCAGTTCTTC.

The genes are TRBV28 and TRBJ2-1, with D tentatively TRBD1 (8 bases). Germline CDR1 MDHEN, CDR2 SYDVKM. This CDR3 is built from 16 residues. V dropped 4 bases and J dropped 4 bases, with 17 bases sitting between them. CDR3 amino acids: CASSSHTGGGYNEQFF. The CDR3 DNA reads TGTGCCAGCAGTTCCCATACAGGGGGGGGATACAATGAGCAGTTCTTC.

This clone was observed once. The chain links TRBV5-1 to TRBJ2-5; no reliable D call. This CDR3 comprises 15 residues. The V gene lost 0 bases and the J gene lost 2 bases, with 11 bases spanning the gap. Germline CDR1 and CDR2: SGHRS and YFSETQ. As DNA, the CDR3 is TGCGCCAGCAGCTTGGGGGCCCTACTTCAAGAGACCCAGTACTTC. Protein sequence: CASSLGALLQETQYF.

The CDR3 reads CASRGRGRGTYNEQFF. The CDR3 DNA sequence: TGTGCCAGCAGGGGGCGTGGGAGGGGTACTTACAATGAGCAGTTCTTC. The rearrangement links TRBV28 to TRBJ2-1; 7 bases align to TRBD2. The CDR3 has 16 amino acids. CDR1 is MDHEN and CDR2 is SYDVKM in the germline V gene. V lost 6 bases, J lost 4 bases, and 12 bases stayed unmatched.

The gene calls are TRBV7-6 and TRBJ1-2; 12 bases are shared with TRBD1. Germline V lookup: CDR1 SGHVS, CDR2 FNYEAQ. The CDR3 covers 18 residues. V was pared by 6 bases and J by 5 bases, with 16 bases of the junction left unmatched. The CDR3 sequence: CASSSFLWDRGPAYGYTF. For the CDR3, the DNA is TGTGCCAGCAGTTCGTTCCTTTGGGACAGGGGGCCTGCATATGGCTACACCTTC.

In its sample, this clone was seen once. The V gene is TRBV7-9, the J gene TRBJ2-1; D remains ambiguous. CDR3 length equals 13 residues. V gave up 0 bases and J gave up 5 bases, with 5 bases separating them. Germline CDR1 is SEHNR and CDR2 is FQNEAQ (reference sequence). The DNA of the CDR3 is TGTGCCAGCAGCTTAGCACAGCACAATGAGCAGTTCTTC. It translates to CASSLAQHNEQFF.

The rearrangement uses TRBV15 and TRBJ1-5; D is undetermined. CDR3 length: 13 residues. Trimming pared 0 bases from V and 2 bases from J, leaving 2 bases between. Per germline, CDR1 LNHNV and CDR2 YYDKDF (reference sequence). CDR3 sequence (DNA): TGTGCCACCAGCAGAGACGGCAATCAGCCCCAGCATTTT. It yields the protein CATSRDGNQPQHF.